This TCR beta chain derives from a study of shared clonotypes between healthy human individuals (TCRdb year 2020). Concerning the study at large: The cohort included a few men and a couple of women between 18 and 49 years of age. For each donor, CD4 naive and CD4 memory were each run on three plates, CD8 naive on two plates, and CD8 memory on one plate. Blood TCR repertoires of about five healthy adults were deeply sequenced to estimate repertoire size and the extent of clonotype sharing between individuals. Libraries were prepared and TCR repertoires were sequenced by different laboratories using diverse techniques, in order to increase sequencing depth and limit assay-specific biases. Each donor's leukapheresis produced roughly between roughly 0.85 and 10 billion PBMCs.

Using the deep immunoSEQ assay, TCR CDR3 regions were amplified from genomic DNA by multiplex PCR. For each cell subset, the extracted genomic DNA was distributed evenly across all wells of several immunoSEQ 96-well plates, and each plate served as one replicate. For sorted subsets, each replicate PCR was loaded with 150 to 250 ng genomic DNA, equivalent to 25,000 to 35,000 T cell genomes. The purified libraries were quantified using a Qubit 3.0 fluorometer, sized with a Bioanalyzer 2100, and then quantified again using the KAPA Library Quantification kit. Every immunoSEQ 96-well plate was sequenced on a separate single-read 150-cycle Illumina NextSeq 550 flow cell. The authors' pipeline ran thus. The immunoSEQ output contained only junctional sequences without quality scores, so filtering could not match that applied to full-length reads. Sequences were annotated with PyIR, a Python wrapper for IgBLAST v1.9, and V/J genes and CDR3 were assigned using IMGT germline references. Any read was removed if the V/J assignment was weak (E-value above 1e-6), the CDR3 was missing, or the read contained stop codons, out-of-frame junctions, or ambiguous translated residues. V3J clonotypes were defined as sequences sharing the same inferred V gene, J gene, and CDR3 amino acid sequence. The percentage overlap between two repertoires was calculated by dividing the number of shared unique clonotypes by the size of the smaller repertoire. Repertoire richness was assessed with RTK rarefaction, the Chao1 estimator, and Recon v2.1 estimates of unobserved clonotypes. Generation probabilities for all TCRbeta clonotypes obtained by the gDNA method from a handful of donors were computed using OLGA. TCRdb's version of the immuneACCESS table is confined to in-frame rearrangements and falls short of the full clone set. An unresolved V gene accounts for under half of the shortfall where checked; the remainder is of unknown origin. V and J calls plus clone size are reproduced from that table; the DNA served to infer D and trimming. For this sample there are millions of clones; approximately 94% appear just once. The ten most abundant clones make up around 0.14% of the sample.

Of note for this clone: No cognate antigen has been identified for it. No base-level quality is on record; no much larger clone is a single base apart.

Healthy HIV-negative adults with no recently reported acute infections or vaccinations were included as donors. Every donor was a Caucasian adult living in Nashville, Tennessee, USA. Magnetic negative selection was used to enrich CD4+ T cells, after which naive cells were positively selected on CD45RA and the negative fraction became the memory subset. After blood collection by leukapheresis, PBMCs were isolated using Ficoll-Histopaque density gradient centrifugation and then cryopreserved in the vapor phase of liquid nitrogen. Analytical flow cytometry was used to check the purity and quantity of each magnetically sorted T cell population. Genomic DNA was isolated from each sorted fraction and quantified by UV absorbance on a Nanodrop 2000c. Study-wide conclusions, independent of this receptor: Clonotypes shared by all four sorted-subset donors showed higher generation probabilities than non-shared clonotypes. Sharing across four donors was observed for 4.5% to 6.5% of naive CD4, over 3% of naive CD8, over 2% of memory CD4, and 0.4% of memory CD8 clonotypes. Pairwise subsampling led to the expectation that sequencing depth would affect the degree of clonotype sharing among donors. Even with the large sequencing depth, rarefaction of the sorted-subset datasets indicated that sequencing was incomplete. The genetic and exposure-history diversity represented was limited by the small number of donors. Larger estimated clonotype richness was generally found for naive subsets than for memory subsets. Sampling was limited to blood, and TCR repertoires in tissue likely differ from TCR repertoires in blood.

The V end loses 8 bases and the J end loses 0 bases, and a stretch of 8 bases separates them. CDR1 and CDR2, looked up from the germline V gene, are SGDLS and YYNGEE. The CDR3, cysteine through phenylalanine, is 13 amino acids long. Left in the record is the CDR3 DNA by itself, 39 bases read in frame from the first base. The sample taken for sequencing was naive CD4+ T cells sorted from blood. Interpreted using the paper, the cell subset or site label stands for: CD45RA+ positively selected. The chain employs TRBV9 and TRBJ2-2; no D segment can be confidently identified. This TCR was sampled from a man in his late teens or twenties in good health. The nucleotides read TGTGCCAGTAGGCCCACGAACACCGGGGAGCTGTTTTTT. This gives the protein CASRPTNTGELFF.